This TCR beta chain was sequenced during a study of blood T cell repertoires in COVID-19. Study-level information: PBMCs, B-cell-depleted T cells, or T cells provided the cDNA or gDNA that made up the material.

TCRdb's table, derived via immunoSEQ multiplex PCR, lists solely in-frame clones and lacks some. The sample shows fewer than 400,000 clones, around 92% of them seen only once. V lost 2 bases to trimming and J lost 2 bases, with 16 bases between them. The germline V gene encodes CDR1 LNHDA and CDR2 SQIVND (reference sequence). The CDR3 covers 18 residues. The chain is built from TRBV19 and TRBJ2-6; TRBD1 is a possible D gene (6 bases). The TCR was taken from a woman in her thirties with COVID-19, enrolled during active disease. What was sequenced was peripheral blood. CDR3 protein: CASSILSRGPPGANVLTF. The CDR3 coding sequence is TGTGCCAGTAGTATATTGTCCAGGGGTCCCCCTGGGGCCAACGTCCTGACTTTC.